The 19 T cell receptor beta chains below all came from one sample that was sequenced in a study of cytomegalovirus exposure and HLA in healthy donors (dated by TCRdb to the late 2010s). Receptors were amplified or captured by the immunoSEQ multiplex PCR assay. For the multiplex PCR, a mixture combining 60 forward primers for TCR Vbeta segments and 13 reverse primers for TCR Jbeta segments was used. The source is immuneACCESS, and TCRdb retained only in-frame sequences with V and J called. Part of the clones is not carried over; for the studies checked, unresolved V genes explain less than half of this, and the remainder is unexplained. In this sample the table shows about 130,000 clones, about 85% of which occur a single time. The top ten hold over 1.5% of the sample. Sequenced: PBMCs. These receptor sequences come from a boy aged 10-17 years in good health and CMV-seronegative.

The chain carries TRBV29-1 and TRBJ1-1; 10 bases fit TRBD1. Germline values: CDR1 SQVTM, CDR2 ANQGSEA. With V trimmed by 0 bases and J by 6 bases, 7 bases remained unmatched. The CDR3 has 15 amino acids. The CDR3 DNA reads TGCAGCGTTGAAGACCTGACAGGGGGCAGTTCTGAAGCTTTCTTT. It specifies CSVEDLTGGSSEAFF.

Only a few counts were recorded for this clone. This chain links TRBV27 with TRBJ2-2, with D perhaps TRBD2 (6 bases). The CDR3 contains 16 residues. Germline V gene lookup returns CDR1 MNHEY and CDR2 SMNVEV (reference sequence). The ends were cut back, 10 bases at V and 1 base at J, with 19 bases in the middle. CDR3 nucleotides: TGTGCCATCCAAGCGGGTGGAAACCTGAACACCGGGGAGCTGTTTTTT. Translating it yields CAIQAGGNLNTGELFF.

The chain employs TRBV7-9 and TRBJ2-1, with D perhaps matching TRBD1 (6 bases). Trimming cost V 5 bases and J 4 bases, with 24 bases left between them. Germline V gives CDR1 SEHNR, CDR2 FQNEAQ (reference sequence). This CDR3 comprises 18 residues. CDR3 bases: TGTGCCAGCAGCACAGCCACCCAATCGACAGGAATATACAATGAGCAGTTCTTC. It encodes CASSTATQSTGIYNEQFF.

The chain joins TRBV6-5 to TRBJ2-7; TRBD1 matches at 10 bases. V was clipped by 6 bases and J by 9 bases; unmatched bases: 5. This CDR3 comprises 12 residues. CDR1 is MNHEY, CDR2 SVGAGI, per germline. Here the CDR3 DNA reads TGTGCCAGCAGGACCGACAGGGGGCGGCAGTACTTC. Its translation is CASRTDRGRQYF.

CDR3 protein: CASVGDRAYEQYF. The CDR3 DNA reads TGCGCCAGCGTAGGTGACAGGGCCTACGAGCAGTACTTC. The chain is built from TRBV10-1 and TRBJ2-7; the match to TRBD1 covers 7 bases. V trimming: 8 bases; J trimming: 2 bases; junction bases outside the gene matches: 6. CDR1 WNHNN and CDR2 SYGVQD come from the germline V gene (reference sequence). The CDR3 spans 13 residues.

The genes are TRBV7-2 and TRBJ1-2; TRBD1 is a possible D gene (6 bases). The CDR3 is 13 amino acids. Germline assignment: CDR1 SGHTA and CDR2 FQGNSA. V lost 5 bases and J lost 4, with 11 bases in between. CDR3 DNA sequence: TGTGCCAGCAGCCCCGGACAGTTCTATGGCTACACCTTC. Encoded protein: CASSPGQFYGYTF.

The chain couples TRBV18 to TRBJ2-5, with D tentatively TRBD1 (6 bases). The V end was cut by 5 bases, the J end by 1 base, with 14 bases between. Germline V gives CDR1 KGHSH, CDR2 LQKENI. The CDR3 is 15 residues long. Written as DNA, the CDR3 is TGTGCCAGCTCATCGGGACAAGAGCTCCAAGAGACCCAGTACTTC. Amino acids: CASSSGQELQETQYF.

The chain links TRBV5-1 to TRBJ2-1; D perhaps matches TRBD1 (6 bases). V was pared by 5 bases and J by 10 bases, with 10 bases between. Per the germline V gene, CDR1 is SGHRS and CDR2 is YFSETQ. The CDR3 loop spans 11 amino acids. The DNA for the CDR3 is TGCGCCAGCAGAGGGGGAGAGGAGCAGTTCTTC. Translating gives CASRGGEEQFF.

The chain couples TRBV15 to TRBJ1-4, with TRBD1 as a possible D gene (5 bases). Germline CDR1 is LNHNV and CDR2 is YYDKDF (reference sequence). Trimming took 3 bases from V and 2 from J, leaving 10 bases between them. The CDR3 runs 15 residues. CDR3 protein: CATSSRVSTNEKLFF. The CDR3 DNA reads TGTGCCACCAGCAGCAGGGTCTCGACTAATGAAAAACTGTTTTTT.

The V and J genes are TRBV30 and TRBJ1-5; TRBD1 matches 10 bases. Per germline, CDR1 GTSNPN and CDR2 SVGIG (reference sequence). V was clipped by 4 bases and J by 2 bases; unmatched bases: 2. This CDR3 spans 14 amino acids. For the CDR3, the DNA is TGTGCCTGGAACGGACAGGGGGGCAATCAGCCCCAGCATTTT. It is translated as CAWNGQGGNQPQHF.

The chain combines TRBV2 with TRBJ1-1; weak D call: TRBD1 (6 bases). Trimming stripped 3 bases from V and 1 base from J, with 12 bases between. Germline CDR1 and CDR2: SNHLY and FYNNEI. This CDR3 spans 15 amino acids. CDR3 residues: CASSDRGGRNTEAFF. DNA for the CDR3: TGTGCCAGCAGTGACAGAGGGGGTAGGAACACTGAAGCTTTCTTT.

J is TRBJ2-1 and V is TRBV11-2, with 7 bases lining up with TRBD2. V shed 4 bases, J shed 4 bases, and the junction held 7 bases outside the gene matches. The CDR3 totals 15 residues. From germline, CDR1 is SGHAT and CDR2 FQNNGV. This CDR3 is CASSSGLPQYNEQFF. The CDR3 nucleotides read TGTGCCAGCAGCTCGGGACTACCACAATACAATGAGCAGTTCTTC.

The gene calls are TRBV7-6 and TRBJ1-6; 8 positions agree with TRBD1. Trimming took 0 bases from V and 10 from J; bases not matched to a gene: 2. Germline CDR1 is SGHVS and CDR2 is FNYEAQ. This CDR3 is built from 14 residues. In nucleotides, the CDR3 is TGTGCCAGCAGCTTAGCAGACAGGGGCTCACCCCTCCACTTT. Translation gives CASSLADRGSPLHF.

The gene calls are TRBV4-3 and TRBJ1-4; D possibly corresponds to TRBD1 (6 bases). The CDR3 spans 15 residues. Trimming took off 3 bases at V and 8 bases at J, with 16 bases between the two ends. Germline values: CDR1 LGHNA, CDR2 YSLEER. The CDR3 here is CASSHRGAVEEKLFF. CDR3 coding DNA: TGCGCCAGCAGCCACCGGGGGGCGGTCGAGGAAAAACTGTTTTTT.

The chain joins TRBV7-9 to TRBJ2-7, with TRBD2 as a possible D gene (7 bases). From germline, CDR1 is SEHNR and CDR2 FQNEAQ (reference sequence). The CDR3 has 13 amino acids. The V gene lost 3 bases and the J gene lost 6 bases, with 12 bases spanning the gap. CDR3 residues: CASSLGGRGEQYF. In DNA, the CDR3 is TGTGCCAGCAGCTTGGGGGGGCGAGGCGAGCAGTACTTC. The full variable domain, with the rest looked up from reference TRBV7-9 and TRBJ2-7, is DTGVSQNPRHKITKRGQNVTFRCDPISEHNRLYWYRQTLGQGPEFLTYFQNEAQLEKSRLLSDRFSAERPKGSFSTLEIQRTEQGDSAMYLCASSLGGRGEQYFGPGTRLTVT.

The chain links TRBV27 to TRBJ2-1, with D possibly TRBD1 on 6 matching bases. V was shortened by 2 bases and J by 7 bases, with 12 bases between the two germline ends. CDR3 size: 14 residues. CDR1 and CDR2 from the germline V gene are MNHEY and SMNVEV (reference sequence). CDR3 loop: CASSLTAGVNEQFF. In nucleotides, the CDR3 is TGTGCCAGCAGTTTAACGGCAGGGGTTAATGAGCAGTTCTTC.

This clone was counted between two and nine times. The chain employs TRBV5-4 and TRBJ2-7; 7 nucleotides line up with TRBD2. V was clipped by 4 bases and J by 2 bases; unmatched bases: 9. This CDR3 comprises 15 residues. Germline lookup yields CDR1 SGHNT and CDR2 YYREEE (reference sequence). CDR3 sequence reads: CASSPRLAVPYEQYF. CDR3 nucleotide sequence: TGTGCCAGCAGCCCCCGTCTAGCGGTTCCCTACGAGCAGTACTTC.

The chain has TRBV5-6 and TRBJ2-5, with D perhaps matching TRBD2 (6 bases). The J call may be mistaken, given a closer DNA end match to TRBJ2-7. The CDR3 has 15 amino acids. CDR1 SGHDT and CDR2 YYEEEE come from the germline V gene. This CDR3 is CASSLTRGNSYEQYF. The CDR3 nucleotides are TGTGCCAGCAGCTTGACGCGGGGTAACTCCTACGAGCAGTACTTC.

This clone was observed a single time. The V call is TRBV4-2, the J call TRBJ2-1, with TRBD2 matching over 10 bases. CDR1 and CDR2 (germline): LGHNA, YNFKEQ. V was pared by 0 bases and J by 4 bases, with 0 bases of the junction left unmatched. The CDR3 has 15 residues. The DNA of the CDR3 is TGTGCCAGCAGCCAAGAGACTAGCGGGTACAATGAGCAGTTCTTC. The encoded protein is CASSQETSGYNEQFF.